Below, one TCR beta chain is given with its context. This CDR3 contains 15 residues. The ends lost 4 bases at V and 2 bases at J; junction bases unmatched: 5. Germline CDR1 reads SGHDT; CDR2 reads YYEEEE. This specimen comes from a study of blood T cell repertoires in COVID-19. For the study at large: Sites in the United States, Italy and Spain provided acute and convalescent COVID-19 samples. T cells, B-cell-depleted T cells, or PBMCs provided the cDNA or gDNA that served as material.

In the original processing: The authors estimated nucleated cell counts from reference gene primer amplification. Libraries were prepared by immunoSEQ multiplex PCR; TCRdb keeps only in-frame clonotypes and omits some of them. The DNA was the basis for D and trimming; V, J and clone size are from that table. The repertoire has 310,000 or so clones, about 82% of them found once; the top ten carry around 1.5%. Sequenced material: peripheral blood. The TCR comes from a woman aged 50 to 65 with acute or convalescent COVID-19. The gene calls are TRBV5-6 and TRBJ2-2; 7 bases match TRBD2. CDR3 nucleotides: TGTGCCAGCAGCCTCGGGACTACTAACACCGGGGAGCTGTTTTTT. Encoded protein: CASSLGTTNTGELFF.